This TCR beta chain appears in the sequencing data of a study of vaccination and CD4 T cells after COVID-19 (dated by TCRdb to the early 2020s). For the wider study: Every convalescent patient had a positive nasal swab PCR test for SARS-CoV-2, with mild disease in roughly nine patients and severe disease in one. Six males and four females were included in the convalescent cohort, with two Hispanic individuals, seven Caucasians, two Asians and one multiracial person represented. Two doses of either the Pfizer-BioNTech BNT162b2 vaccine (n=8) or the Moderna mRNA-1273 vaccine (n=2) were administered to participants. Post-COVID blood samples were collected from convalescent patients a median of approximately 100 days after diagnosis, with a range of about 30 to 170 days. Post-vaccine blood samples were taken a median of about 70 days after the second vaccine dose, with a range of roughly 13 to 250 days. For stimulating the cultures, overlapping spike peptide pools were used, derived from SARS-CoV-2 as well as from the common cold coronaviruses HCoV-NL63, HCoV-OC43 and HCoV-229E. Control cultures used a CEFX viral epitope pool as positive control, an HIV-1 Nef peptide pool as negative control, or no peptide. In ten to eleven COVID-19 convalescent patients and a handful of infection-naive healthy vaccine recipients, researchers compared the spike-specific CD4+ TCR repertoire from before mRNA vaccination with the repertoire from after. Study-wide findings and limitations: The study included relatively few convalescent patients and did not analyze early timepoints after natural infection. Of the vaccine-specific clones found in convalescent patients, nearly all (304 of 307) were mono-reactive for SARS-CoV-2 spike instead of being cross-reactive with common cold coronaviruses. In convalescent patients, a median approximately 90% of post-vaccine SARS-CoV-2-reactive clones were detected only after vaccination, suggesting vaccine-specific priming. The median count of SARS-CoV-2-reactive clonotypes went up from around 21 after infection to a few dozen after vaccination, although the change was not significant.

The label giving this sample's treatment or condition can be read as: roughly ten-day PBMC culture with coronavirus spike peptide pools or control peptides (ViraFEST assay). The ViraFEST assay, used in the study, expanded antigen-specific T cells with peptide pools and then identified the expanded clonotypes through TCR sequencing. The convalescent patients' positive SARS-CoV-2 PCR tests fell between March and December 2020, which was before the Alpha, Beta and Delta variants emerged in the United States. Each well held more than 1.5 million PBMCs cultured in IMDM containing about 5% human AB serum and approximately 9.4 IU/ml IL-2, with about 9.1 ug/ml peptide pools added. Half of the culture medium was replaced with fresh IL-2-containing medium on days 3 and 7. After nine to eleven days of culture, CD4+ T cells were isolated by negative selection with the EasySep CD4+ T cell isolation kit. PBMCs were separated from whole blood using Ficoll-Paque Plus gradient centrifugation and then either used fresh or cryopreserved at -140C. Triplicate wells were generally used for each culture condition.

The library was made by PCR. DNA from cultured CD4+ T cells underwent TCR sequencing with the Oncomine TCR Beta short-read assay at the Johns Hopkins FTIC core. The QIAamp micro DNA kit was used to extract genomic DNA from the cultured CD4+ T cells. Oncomine TCR Beta libraries from cultured CD4+ T cells were pooled with unique dual indexes and sequenced on an Illumina iSeq 100. From the authors' description of their analysis: Non-productive sequences were removed, and CDR3s not starting with C, not ending with F or W, or shorter than 7 amino acids were discarded. Antigen-specific clonotypes were identified with the MANAFEST web application by comparing peptide-stimulated wells with reference and other culture wells. For a clone to be called positive, the clone needed an FDR below 0.05, an odds ratio above 5, and a productive frequency above 0.1% in at least two of three replicate wells. Clonotypes that were significantly expanded in both SARS-CoV-2 spike wells and at least one common cold coronavirus spike condition were defined as cross-reactive. Levenshtein distances (stringdist) and unrooted phylogenetic trees (ape) in R version 3.6.1 were used to assess CDR3 homology. TCRdb's own reprocessing of the public reads used fastp at Q25 and MiXCR and kept productive beta chains. Rows with one shared CDR3 protein collapse into an entry with the most common genes and DNA. TCRdb, rather than the study authors, made the V and J calls. The sample profile shows about 15,000 distinct CDR3 sequences; more than 25% of them were found once. Approximately 20% of the sample belongs to the ten largest clones.

The germline V gene (reference sequence) specifies DFQATT as CDR1 and SNEGSKA as CDR2. V is pruned by 5 bases and J by 6 bases, leaving 6 bases of the junction without a gene match. From cysteine to phenylalanine, the CDR3 is 13 amino acids long. The sequence is cut down to CDR3 DNA, 39 bases in frame from base 1. This clonotype was seen more than once but under ten times. Its cognate antigen has yet to be identified. There are no base qualities to consult, and no much larger clone falls within one base. This receptor was taken from a human donor with COVID-19. Input material: cultured CD4+ T cells from blood. Here the chain combines TRBV20-1 and TRBJ2-7; 11 bases in between match TRBD1. CDR3 region: CSAPRTGGIEQYF. DNA sequence: TGCAGTGCTCCGCGGACAGGGGGCATCGAGCAGTACTTC.